What follows is one TCR beta chain and its context. Its antigen remains unidentified. The data originate from a study of blood T cell dynamics during melanoma immunotherapy. Notes on the study in general: Clones driving repertoire changes may be melanoma-specific or general immune activation.

Each bulk PBMC sample had around 360 ng DNA loaded. Clones were read by immunoSEQ multiplex PCR, and TCRdb kept only the in-frame ones, dropping some. The sample lists about 2,700 clones, roughly 89% seen once, with 14% in the top ten. As for time point: week 3, after first cycle of checkpoint inhibitor. At 12 weeks after first infusion, RECIST 1.1 defined response for most patients. Patients had no prior systemic cancer treatment, immunosuppressants or other active cancers. The CDR3 loop spans 18 amino acids. V shed 1 base, J shed 2 bases, and the junction held 9 bases outside the gene matches. Germline-derived CDR1 and CDR2 are SGHTA and FQGNSA.

The chain uses TRBV7-2 and TRBJ2-3, with 10 nucleotides matching TRBD2. The origin of this receptor is a human donor with melanoma. This specimen was blood, taken from a patient treated with checkpoint blockade. The CDR3 here is CASSLVGGSGRATDTQYF. The CDR3 coding sequence is TGTGCCAGCAGCTTAGTAGGTGGAAGCGGGAGGGCCACAGATACGCAGTATTTT.